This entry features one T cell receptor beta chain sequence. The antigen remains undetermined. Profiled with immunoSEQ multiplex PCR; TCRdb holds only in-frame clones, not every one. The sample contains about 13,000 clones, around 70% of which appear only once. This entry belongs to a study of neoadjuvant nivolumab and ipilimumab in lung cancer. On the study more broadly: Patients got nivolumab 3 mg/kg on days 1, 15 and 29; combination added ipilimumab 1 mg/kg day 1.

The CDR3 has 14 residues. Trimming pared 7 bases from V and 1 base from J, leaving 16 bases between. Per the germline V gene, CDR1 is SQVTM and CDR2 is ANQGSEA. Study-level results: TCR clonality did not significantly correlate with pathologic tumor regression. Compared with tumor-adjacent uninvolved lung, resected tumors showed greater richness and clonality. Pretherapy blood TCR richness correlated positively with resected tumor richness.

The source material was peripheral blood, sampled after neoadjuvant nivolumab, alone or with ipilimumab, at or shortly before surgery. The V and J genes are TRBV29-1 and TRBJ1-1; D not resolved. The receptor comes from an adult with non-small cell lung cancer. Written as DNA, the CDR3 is TGCAGCGCCGATCTAGACTCCCGGAACACTGAAGCTTTCTTT. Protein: CSADLDSRNTEAFF.